The 18 T cell receptor beta chains below come from one sample, sequenced in a study of blood T cell repertoires in COVID-19. Measured with immunoSEQ multiplex PCR; TCRdb has only the in-frame clones, and not every one. The data hold some 400,000 clones, with nearly 90% observed a single time. Sequencing used PBMCs or T cells enriched from blood (not recorded which). These receptor sequences come from a young woman who had recovered from COVID-19.

The gene calls are TRBV7-9 and TRBJ1-3; D may be TRBD1 (6 bases). CDR3 length: 17 residues. Between the trimmed V and J ends, which lost 5 bases and 0 bases, there was a span of 17 bases. Per germline, CDR1 SEHNR and CDR2 FQNEAQ (reference sequence). The chain's CDR3 is CASSLTTGALSGNTIYF. DNA for the CDR3: TGTGCCAGCAGCCTCACGACAGGCGCCCTCTCTGGAAACACCATATATTTT.

The gene calls are TRBV11-3 and TRBJ2-1; 13 positions match TRBD2. CDR1 SGHNT and CDR2 YENEEA come from the germline V gene. The CDR3 has 15 amino acids. V shed 4 bases and J 7 bases; nucleotides not matched to a gene: 4. The CDR3 loop reads CASSSGTSGNNEQFF. The CDR3 DNA follows: TGTGCCAGCAGCTCAGGGACTAGCGGGAATAATGAGCAGTTCTTC.

The chain combines TRBV27 with TRBJ1-1; D gene uncertain. Germline V gene data show CDR1 as MNHEY and CDR2 as SMNVEV (reference sequence). This CDR3 has 13 amino acids. Trimming pared 9 bases from V and 1 base from J, leaving 12 bases between. The CDR3 nucleotides are TGTGCCAGTGCGCTTGAGTGGAACACTGAAGCTTTCTTT. Translation: CASALEWNTEAFF.

The chain employs TRBV4-1 and TRBJ1-4; a possible D gene is TRBD1 (5 bases). Trimming pared 3 bases from V and 7 bases from J, leaving 15 bases between. CDR3 length equals 15 residues. Germline V gene sequence: CDR1 MGHRA, CDR2 YSYEKL. The CDR3 here is CASSQTVLLGEKLFF. The CDR3 bases are TGCGCCAGCAGCCAGACAGTCCTCTTAGGTGAAAAACTGTTTTTT.

This clone was picked up one time. The genes are TRBV29-1 and TRBJ1-4, with 8 bases aligning to TRBD1. The J segment lost 4 bases and the V segment lost 4 bases, leaving 11 bases of the junction unmatched. The CDR3 runs to 16 residues. Germline V gives CDR1 SQVTM, CDR2 ANQGSEA. CDR3 nucleotide sequence: TGCAGCGTTGGGCTTGGACAGGGCAAGGGTAATGAAAAACTGTTTTTT. Encoded protein: CSVGLGQGKGNEKLFF.

The chain has TRBV9 and TRBJ2-5, with 10 bases aligning to TRBD1. The CDR3 spans 17 residues. Germline CDR1 reads SGDLS; CDR2 reads YYNGEE. V trimming: 0 bases; J trimming: 7 bases; junction bases outside the gene matches: 12. The CDR3 nucleotides read TGTGCCAGCAGCGTAGCCGGGACAGGGGTTTTAGGAAGGACCCAGTACTTC. Translating it yields CASSVAGTGVLGRTQYF.

The chain is built from TRBV27 and TRBJ2-7; 8 bases match TRBD2. The CDR3 has 15 residues. Germline lookup yields CDR1 MNHEY and CDR2 SMNVEV (reference sequence). With V trimmed by 4 bases and J by 3 bases, 8 bases remained unmatched. The CDR3 protein is CASSSWTSLSYEQYF. Here the CDR3 DNA reads TGTGCCAGCAGTTCTTGGACTAGCTTAAGCTACGAGCAGTACTTC.

The CDR3 DNA reads as TGTGCCAGCAGTGAAAGGGGGGGCGGTCGGTCCCAGCATTTT. Protein: CASSERGGGRSQHF. The rearrangement joins TRBV6-1 to TRBJ1-5; D is possibly TRBD1 (6 bases). The CDR3 sequence is 14 residues long. CDR1 and CDR2 from the germline V gene are MNHNS and SASEGT. Between the trimmed V and J ends, which lost 2 bases and 11 bases, there was a span of 16 bases.

The J gene is TRBJ2-1, the V gene TRBV24-1; tentative D call: TRBD1 (6 bases). CDR3 size: 16 residues. The germline V gene has CDR1 KGHDR and CDR2 SFDVKD. With 4 bases removed from V and 6 bases from J, the gap between germline ends came to 18 bases. For the CDR3, the DNA is TGTGCCACCAGTGAATCCGGGACACCGTCGGGCAATGAGCAGTTCTTC. Translated, it gives CATSESGTPSGNEQFF.

The genes are TRBV12-5 and TRBJ1-4; D not certain. The V end lost 1 base, the J end lost 0 bases, and 6 bases lay between the germline ends. Germline loops: CDR1 LGHNT, CDR2 FRNRAP. The CDR3 has 15 amino acids. CDR3 nucleotides: TGTGCTAGTGGTTTGGGGCATACAACTAATGAAAAACTGTTTTTT. This codes for CASGLGHTTNEKLFF.

The chain employs TRBV30 and TRBJ2-7; 9 bases fit TRBD1. This CDR3 is built from 16 residues. V shed 3 bases, J shed 1 base, and the junction held 10 bases outside the gene matches. Per germline, CDR1 GTSNPN and CDR2 SVGIG (reference sequence). The CDR3 nucleotides are TGTGCCTGGAGGCCGGGACAGGGTTTGGGTTCCTACGAGCAGTACTTC. Protein sequence: CAWRPGQGLGSYEQYF.

The CDR3 is CASSQDRGNSPLHF. CDR3 bases: TGTGCCAGCAGTCAGGACAGGGGGAATTCACCCCTCCACTTT. The genes are TRBV5-4 and TRBJ1-6; 10 bases fit TRBD1. Trimming cost V 5 bases and J 7 bases; bases outside gene matches: 3. From germline, CDR1 is SGHNT and CDR2 YYREEE (reference sequence). The CDR3 is 14 amino acids.

The V and J genes are TRBV9 and TRBJ1-4, with 11 positions matching TRBD1. The trim removed 3 bases at V and 3 bases at J, leaving 1 base unmatched. The CDR3 contains 15 residues. Germline CDR1 SGDLS, CDR2 YYNGEE. CDR3 sequence reads: CASSGTGGSNEKLFF. For the CDR3, the DNA is TGTGCCAGCAGCGGGACAGGGGGCTCTAATGAAAAACTGTTTTTT.

V and J are TRBV4-2 and TRBJ2-3; tentative D call: TRBD2 (6 bases). The CDR3 has 16 residues. Per the germline V gene, CDR1 is LGHNA and CDR2 is YNFKEQ. V lost 5 bases to trimming and J lost 4 bases, with 19 bases between them. The CDR3 DNA reads TGTGCCAGCAGCGCCCTGCGGGGAGACCACGCAGATACGCAGTATTTT. It specifies CASSALRGDHADTQYF.

This chain connects TRBV2 to TRBJ2-2, with 10 bases lining up with TRBD2. Germline CDR1 is SNHLY and CDR2 is FYNNEI. The V segment lost 7 bases and the J segment 0 bases; nucleotides outside the gene matches: 11. This CDR3 spans 18 amino acids. CDR3 protein: CASKFTSGRAPNTGELFF. The CDR3 DNA sequence: TGTGCCAGCAAATTCACCAGCGGGAGGGCCCCGAACACCGGGGAGCTGTTTTTT. Looking up the rest from reference TRBV2 and TRBJ2-2 gives the full variable domain: EPEVTQTPSHQVTQMGQEVILRCVPISNHLYFYWYRQILGQKVEFLVSFYNNEISEKSEIFDDQFSVERPDGSNFTLKIRSTKLEDSAMYFCASKFTSGRAPNTGELFFGEGSRLTVL.

In DNA, the CDR3 is TGTGCCAGCAGCCCCCGACTAGCGGGGCCCTCGGAGACCCAGTACTTC. It specifies CASSPRLAGPSETQYF. This sequence joins TRBV9 and TRBJ2-5, with TRBD2 matching 11 bases. V lost 4 bases to trimming and J lost 5 bases; unmatched junction nucleotides: 10. Germline-derived CDR1 and CDR2 are SGDLS and YYNGEE. The CDR3 totals 16 residues.

V usage is TRBV7-3 and J usage is TRBJ1-1; no clear D. V lost 4 bases and J 3 bases, leaving 9 bases between the germline ends. Germline CDR1 and CDR2: SGHTA and FQGTGA. This CDR3 has 13 amino acids. The CDR3: CASSSVTDTEAFF. CDR3 in DNA: TGTGCCAGCAGCTCCGTAACGGACACTGAAGCTTTCTTT.

The chain employs TRBV14 and TRBJ1-1; maybe TRBD1 (5 bases). The CDR3 has 14 residues. In germline, CDR1 is SGHDN, CDR2 FVKESK. The V gene lost 6 bases and the J gene lost 0 bases, with 11 bases spanning the gap. This CDR3 reads CASRLTGVNTEAFF. The CDR3, as DNA: TGTGCCAGCAGGCTCACAGGTGTGAACACTGAAGCTTTCTTT.